This T cell receptor (beta chain) was profiled in a study of shared clonotypes between healthy human individuals. The study, taken as a whole, reports: The small donor group covered limited genetic and exposure diversity.

Germline CDR1 is SGHTA and CDR2 is FQGNSA. V gave up 1 base and J gave up 3 bases, with 7 bases separating them. The CDR3 has 13 amino acids. TCRdb keeps only in-frame clones here, not all; method: immunoSEQ multiplex PCR. There are approximately 720,000 clones in the sample; about 92% occur only once, and about a quarter lies in the top ten. CD45RO-negative CD8 cells positively selected for CCR7 made up the naive population, which excluded terminally differentiated effector memory CD45RA+ cells. As to this clone: Antigen unknown.

The rearrangement joins TRBV7-2 to TRBJ2-7, with unresolved D. Material for sequencing was naive CD8+ T cells sorted from blood. This TCR was sampled from a man younger than 45 in good health. CDR3: CASSLEAVYEQYF. The CDR3 DNA reads TGTGCCAGCAGCTTAGAGGCAGTCTACGAGCAGTACTTC.